Listed below are T cell receptor beta chains from one sample, sequenced in a study of T cells in Graves' hyperthyroidism and ophthalmopathy. TCRdb ran MiXCR on the multiplex PCR reads and lists one entry per CDR3 protein. This table holds about 250,000 distinct CDR3 sequences, approximately 14% found once. The material sequenced was blood. The source of these receptors is a woman between 50 and 59 years old with Graves' hyperthyroidism that later progressed to Graves' ophthalmopathy. Each CDR3 is given with its conserved first and last residue. The order of the fields is CDR3 DNA, CDR3 protein, J gene, V gene, clone size, D gene. A D gene is named only where the DNA matches it firmly. Rows may omit the clone size; those that give it use once, few, many or a size class.

TGTGCCAGTAGTACTTTCAGGGCAGGGGCGAACACTGAAGCTTTCTTT | CASSTFRAGANTEAFF | TRBJ1-1 | TRBV19 | many | .
TGTGCCTGGAGTCACACAGGAGGTGGAAACACCATATATTTT | CAWSHTGGGNTIYF | TRBJ1-3 | TRBV30 | many | .
TGTGCCAGCAGCTTGGGAGTCACCCCCTACGAGCAGTACTTC | CASSLGVTPYEQYF | TRBJ2-7 | TRBV5-6 | . | .
TGCAGTGCTAGAAGGTATGCGGGATTGAATGAGCAGTTCTTC | CSARRYAGLNEQFF | TRBJ2-1 | TRBV20-1 | few | .
TGCGCCAGCATCGCGGGTCAGGTTACAGATACGCAGTATTTT | CASIAGQVTDTQYF | TRBJ2-3 | TRBV5-1 | . | .
TGTGCCAGTAGTATAGGGACTACCCTCAATGAGCAGTTCTTC | CASSIGTTLNEQFF | TRBJ2-1 | TRBV19 | many | .
TGCGCCAGCAGCCAAGTCCAGGCAGGAGGCTATGGCTACACCTTC | CASSQVQAGGYGYTF | TRBJ1-2 | TRBV4-1 | . | .
TGTGCCACCAGCAGAGATGTCCAGAGCAATGAGCAGTTCTTC | CATSRDVQSNEQFF | TRBJ2-1 | TRBV15 | . | .
TGTGCCAGTAGTATCTCTATACAGAGGGTCCCGAAACCCCTCCACTTT | CASSISIQRVPKPLHF | TRBJ1-6 | TRBV19 | . | .
TGCAGTGCCGACGGACAGGGCAGGAATCAGCCCCAGCATTTT | CSADGQGRNQPQHF | TRBJ1-5 | TRBV20-1 | . | TRBD1
. | CASSTPVGTGTLHTF | TRBJ1-2 | TRBV28 | many | .
TGTGCCAGCAGCTTAGCGTTGGGGCGAACTGAAGCTTTCTTT | CASSLALGRTEAFF | TRBJ1-1 | TRBV7-9 | few | .
TGCAGCGTTGACCTGACCGAGGGCTACGAGCAGTACTTC | CSVDLTEGYEQYF | TRBJ2-7 | TRBV29-1 | many | .
TGTGCCAGCTGCTCGAGTTACAGGGCAGGGCTAGCGGGAGACACCGGGGAGCTGTTTTTT | CASCSSYRAGLAGDTGELFF | TRBJ2-2 | TRBV6-1 | many | TRBD2
TGTGCCACCGGGACAGGGCACACCGGGGAGCTGTTTTTT | CATGTGHTGELFF | TRBJ2-2 | TRBV13 | few | TRBD1
TGTGCCAGCAGCGTAGTTGGGGGCTCTGAAGCTTTCTTT | CASSVVGGSEAFF | TRBJ1-1 | TRBV9 | . | .
TGTGCCAGCAGGAGGGCCGGGGCCGGGGAGCTGTTTTTT | CASRRAGAGELFF | TRBJ2-2 | TRBV9 | . | .
TGTGCCAGCAGTTACTCGAGCGGCTATAACAATGAGCAGTTCTTC | CASSYSSGYNNEQFF | TRBJ2-1 | TRBV6-5 | many | .
TGTGCCAGCCGCCCGGGGCTAGCGGGAGAAATGCCAGAGACCCAGTACTTC | CASRPGLAGEMPETQYF | TRBJ2-5 | TRBV11-3 | . | TRBD2
TGTGCCAGCAGTACAGCCTGGGCTTATGGCTACACCTTC | CASSTAWAYGYTF | TRBJ1-2 | TRBV28 | few | .
TGTGCCAGCAGCCGGCCTTTGGGCTCTGGGGCCAACGTCCTGACTTTC | CASSRPLGSGANVLTF | TRBJ2-6 | TRBV6-1 | many | .
TGTGCCAGCAGCCTTCCAGGGGCGTCGAACACCGGGGAGCTGTTTTTT | CASSLPGASNTGELFF | TRBJ2-2 | TRBV3-1 | few | .
TGTGCCAGCCGCCCGGTCGGGGGTCGGGGGGAGACCCAGTACTTC | CASRPVGGRGETQYF | TRBJ2-5 | TRBV5-4 | once | .
TGCAGTGCTAGAGATCTTTTAGAGTTCTATGGCTACACCTTC | CSARDLLEFYGYTF | TRBJ1-2 | TRBV20-1 | many | .
TGTGCCAGCAGTTCCCGACAGAAGAGCAATCAGCCCCAGCATTTT | CASSSRQKSNQPQHF | TRBJ1-5 | TRBV28 | many | .
TGCAGTGCTCCCATAGCGGGAGAGGTCTACAATGAGCAGTTCTTC | CSAPIAGEVYNEQFF | TRBJ2-1 | TRBV20-1 | many | TRBD2
TGTGCCAGCAGCCAAGATATAACTAGCGGGAGTGGAGAGACCCAGTACTTC | CASSQDITSGSGETQYF | TRBJ2-5 | TRBV14 | . | TRBD2
TGTGCCAGCAGCGGACTTAACAGGCCCGGGGAGCTGTTTTTT | CASSGLNRPGELFF | TRBJ2-2 | TRBV9 | . | .
TGTGCCAGCAGTTATACTAGCGCGGATGAGCAGTTCTTC | CASSYTSADEQFF | TRBJ2-1 | TRBV12-3/TRBV12-4 | many | TRBD2
TGTGCCAGCAGCCCAGAGGCCGGGACAAACGGGGATACGCAGTATTTT | CASSPEAGTNGDTQYF | TRBJ2-3 | TRBV3-1 | many | .
TGCGCCAGCAGCCAAGGCATGGGACCCCTCCACTTT | CASSQGMGPLHF | TRBJ1-6 | TRBV4-1 | few | .
TGTGCCTGGAACGCAGGGGGTACAGATACGCAGTATTTT | CAWNAGGTDTQYF | TRBJ2-3 | TRBV30 | . | TRBD1
TGTGCCAGCAGTTTAGGGGGCTTGACCAAAAACATTCAGTACTTC | CASSLGGLTKNIQYF | TRBJ2-4 | TRBV12-3/TRBV12-4 | many | .
TGTGCCAGCAGCCAAGCCCTAGCGGGAGGCCGAGATACGCAGTATTTT | CASSQALAGGRDTQYF | TRBJ2-3 | TRBV3-1 | many | TRBD2
TGTGCCAGCAGCTTACAGCCACCCGATACGCAGTATTTT | CASSLQPPDTQYF | TRBJ2-3 | TRBV7-9 | many | .
TGTGCCGGCAGCGGCCCCCAGAATTCACCCCTCCACTTT | CAGSGPQNSPLHF | TRBJ1-6 | TRBV9 | once | .
TGTGCCTCAGCCCCGCCCGACTTCGCAGATACGCAGTATTTT | CASAPPDFADTQYF | TRBJ2-3 | TRBV6-1 | many | .
TGTGCCAGCAGCCCTCTCGGGAGAATTGGAATATACGAGCAGTACTTC | CASSPLGRIGIYEQYF | TRBJ2-7 | TRBV7-9 | many | .
TGCAGTGCTTACCCTAGGGGGAACACTGAAGCTTTCTTT | CSAYPRGNTEAFF | TRBJ1-1 | TRBV20-1 | many | .
TGCAGTGCTAGAGGCCAGGCCTACGAGCAGTACTTC | CSARGQAYEQYF | TRBJ2-7 | TRBV20-1 | many | .
TGTGCCAGTTCCGGACTCCTTTCCCCAGCTTTCTTT | CASSGLLSPAFF | TRBJ1-1 | TRBV19 | many | .
TGTGCCAGCAGTGAACTGCCGGGACTTTATGAAAAACTGTTTTTT | CASSELPGLYEKLFF | TRBJ1-4 | TRBV6-1 | many | .
TGTGCCTGGAGTGTGGGGGGGGTCAATCAGCCCCAGCATTTT | CAWSVGGVNQPQHF | TRBJ1-5 | TRBV30 | many | .
TGTGCCAGCAGCCCCGTCGGTCTCCGCACTGAAGCTTTCTTT | CASSPVGLRTEAFF | TRBJ1-1 | TRBV7-2 | many | .
TGTGCCAGCAGCTCGGGGACAGCCATCACCACCTACGAGCAGTACTTC | CASSSGTAITTYEQYF | TRBJ2-7 | TRBV7-9 | many | TRBD1
TGTGCCAGCAGACAGGGTTCTGGCAATCAGCCCCAGCATTTT | CASRQGSGNQPQHF | TRBJ1-5 | TRBV12-3/TRBV12-4 | many | .
TGTGCCAGCGGTGCGGGAGTTTCTAACGGGGAGCTGTTTTTT | CASGAGVSNGELFF | TRBJ2-2 | TRBV5-4 | . | TRBD2
TGCGCCAGCAGCTCTCTACAGGGCACTAATGAAAAACTGTTTTTT | CASSSLQGTNEKLFF | TRBJ1-4 | TRBV5-1 | many | .
TGTGTCATCAGTGGGGGTCTAGCGGAGGTCAATGAGCAGTTCTTC | CVISGGLAEVNEQFF | TRBJ2-1 | TRBV10-3 | . | TRBD2
TGTGCCAGCAGCCAAACCGGGACGGTAGATGAGCAGTACTTC | CASSQTGTVDEQYF | TRBJ2-7 | TRBV28 | many | .
TGCGCCAGCAGCTTGGGGGCGGAGAACCAAGAGACCCAGTACTTC | CASSLGAENQETQYF | TRBJ2-5 | TRBV5-1 | . | .
TGCAGCGTTGGTGCAGGAATCACCGGGGAGCTGTTTTTT | CSVGAGITGELFF | TRBJ2-2 | TRBV29-1 | few | .
TGTGCCAGCAGCTTTGGGAGACTAGCGGGCCACAATGAGCAGTTCTTC | CASSFGRLAGHNEQFF | TRBJ2-1 | TRBV7-3 | . | TRBD2
TGCAGTGCTAGAGATCCGTCTAGCGGGATCTACAATGAGCAGTTCTTC | CSARDPSSGIYNEQFF | TRBJ2-1 | TRBV20-1 | . | TRBD2
TGTGCCAGCAGCTTGGACAGGGGAGGAAGAGAGACCCAGTACTTC | CASSLDRGGRETQYF | TRBJ2-5 | TRBV7-3 | . | TRBD1